The rows below give T cell receptor beta chains drawn from one sample of a study of identifying expanded T cells in peripheral blood. Assay: immunoSEQ multiplex PCR; the TCRdb copy retains only in-frame clones and omits some. Altogether about 90,000 clones are present, approximately 86% being singletons, with the ten largest covering 5.5% to 7%. The sample was blood. The receptors come from a person aged 18 to 75 in good health. The CDR3 runs from the conserved cysteine through the conserved F or W. D genes are given only for firm matches. Rows may omit the clone size; those that give it use once, few, many or a size class.

V	J	D	size	DNA	CDR3
TRBV27	TRBJ1-1	NA	few	TGTGCCAGCAGTTTATCCCAGCGGATCACTGAAGCTTTCTTT	CASSLSQRITEAFF
TRBV7-2	TRBJ1-1	NA	NA	TGTGCCAGCAGCTTAGGGCAGTTAGTTATGAACACTGAAGCTTTCTTT	CASSLGQLVMNTEAFF
TRBV19	TRBJ1-5	NA	NA	TGTGCCAGTAGTATAGTGGAGGGGGATCAGCCCCAGCATTTT	CASSIVEGDQPQHF
TRBV30	TRBJ1-2	NA	once	TGTGCCTGGTGTGTCGGGGGGCGGGAGGGCTACACCTTC	CAWCVGGREGYTF
TRBV5-4	TRBJ2-3	NA	NA	TGTGCCAGCAGCTTGCGGGTGGGGGGACCCAATACGCAGTATTTT	CASSLRVGGPNTQYF
TRBV6-5	TRBJ2-3	TRBD2	NA	TGTGCCAGCAGTTACTCGGCGGGGGTGATCACAGATACGCAGTATTTT	CASSYSAGVITDTQYF
TRBV27	TRBJ1-2	NA	few	TGTGCCAGCAGTACACAGGAAGCCGATGGCTACACCTTC	CASSTQEADGYTF
TRBV19	TRBJ1-2	TRBD1	once	TGTGCCAGTAGTTTACAGACAGGGGAGAACTATGGCTACACCTTC	CASSLQTGENYGYTF
TRBV10-3	TRBJ2-5	TRBD2	few	TGTGCCATCAGTGCAGTATCCGGGACTAGCGGGAGTTCCCATAGGGAGACCCAGTACTTC	CAISAVSGTSGSSHRETQYF
TRBV30	TRBJ2-7	NA	NA	TGTGCCTGGACTAGGGCGGGTTCCTACGAGCAGTACTTC	CAWTRAGSYEQYF